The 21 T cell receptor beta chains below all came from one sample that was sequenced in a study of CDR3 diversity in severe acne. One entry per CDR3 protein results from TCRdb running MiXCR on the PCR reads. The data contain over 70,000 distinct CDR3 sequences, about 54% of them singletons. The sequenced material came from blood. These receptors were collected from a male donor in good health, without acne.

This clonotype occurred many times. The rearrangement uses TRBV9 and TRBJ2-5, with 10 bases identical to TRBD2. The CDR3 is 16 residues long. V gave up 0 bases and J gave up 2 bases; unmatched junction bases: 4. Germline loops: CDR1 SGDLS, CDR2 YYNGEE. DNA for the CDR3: TGTGCCAGCAGCGTAGGTAGCGGGGGGTTTCAAGAGACCCAGTACTTC. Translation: CASSVGSGGFQETQYF.

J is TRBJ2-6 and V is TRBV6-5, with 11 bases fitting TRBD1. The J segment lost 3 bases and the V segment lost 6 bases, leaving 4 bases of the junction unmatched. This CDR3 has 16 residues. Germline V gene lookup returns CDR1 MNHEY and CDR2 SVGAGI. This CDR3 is CASSGQGAGGANVLTF. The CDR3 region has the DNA TGTGCCAGCAGCGGACAGGGGGCTGGTGGGGCCAACGTCCTGACTTTC.

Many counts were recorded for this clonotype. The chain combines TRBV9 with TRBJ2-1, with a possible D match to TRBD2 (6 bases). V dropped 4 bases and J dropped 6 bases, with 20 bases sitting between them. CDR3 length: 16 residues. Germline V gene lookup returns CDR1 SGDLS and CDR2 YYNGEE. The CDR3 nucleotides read TGTGCCAGCAGCTCATCCCAGCTAGCGCCGATCAATGAGCAGTTCTTC. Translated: CASSSSQLAPINEQFF.

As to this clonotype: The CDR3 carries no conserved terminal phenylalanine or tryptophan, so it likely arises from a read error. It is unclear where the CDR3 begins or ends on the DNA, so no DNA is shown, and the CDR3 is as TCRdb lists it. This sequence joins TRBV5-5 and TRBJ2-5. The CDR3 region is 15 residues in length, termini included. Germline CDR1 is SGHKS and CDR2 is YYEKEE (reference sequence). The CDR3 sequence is CASSSDGIYGYTFGS.

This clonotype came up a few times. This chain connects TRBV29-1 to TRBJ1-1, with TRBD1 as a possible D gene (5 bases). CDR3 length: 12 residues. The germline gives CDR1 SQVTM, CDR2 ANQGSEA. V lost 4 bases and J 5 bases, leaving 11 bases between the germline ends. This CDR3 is CSVAPGGTEAFF. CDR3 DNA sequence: TGCAGCGTTGCGCCGGGGGGTACTGAAGCTTTCTTT.

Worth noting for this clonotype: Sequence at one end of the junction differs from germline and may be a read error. The CDR3 nucleotides read TGTGCCGTCAGAGCCGCGGCAGATACGCAGTATTTT. Its protein is CAVRAAADTQYF. The V call is TRBV10-3, the J call TRBJ2-3; the D is unclear. The CDR3 runs 12 residues. The germline V gene has CDR1 ENHRY and CDR2 SYGVKD.

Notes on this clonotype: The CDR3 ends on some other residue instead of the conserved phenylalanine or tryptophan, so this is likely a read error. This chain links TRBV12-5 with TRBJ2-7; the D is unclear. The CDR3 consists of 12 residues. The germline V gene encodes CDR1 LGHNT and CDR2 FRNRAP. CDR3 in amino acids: CASGHPGGEQYL. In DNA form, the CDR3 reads TGCGCTAGTGGCCACCCTGGTGGGGAGCAGTACCTC.

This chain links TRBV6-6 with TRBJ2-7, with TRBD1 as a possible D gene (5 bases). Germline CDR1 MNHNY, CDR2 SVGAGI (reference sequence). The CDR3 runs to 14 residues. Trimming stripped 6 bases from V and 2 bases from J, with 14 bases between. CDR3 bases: TGTGCCAGCAGGGAAACCCCAGGGACCTACGAGCAGTACTTC. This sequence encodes CASRETPGTYEQYF.

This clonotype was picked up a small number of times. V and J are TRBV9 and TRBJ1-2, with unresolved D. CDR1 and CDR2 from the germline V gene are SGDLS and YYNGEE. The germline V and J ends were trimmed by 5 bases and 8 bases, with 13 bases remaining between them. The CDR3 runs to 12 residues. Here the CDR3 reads CASRAGPWGYTF. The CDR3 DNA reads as TGTGCCAGCAGGGCCGGCCCCTGGGGCTACACCTTC.

The CDR3 reads CASRRYGYTF. The CDR3 nucleotides are TGTGCCAGCCGAAGATATGGCTACACCTTC. This sequence joins TRBV25-1 and TRBJ1-2; no definite D call. This CDR3 contains 10 residues. CDR1 is MGHDK, CDR2 SYGVNS, per germline. V lost 8 bases to trimming and J lost 5 bases, with 6 bases between them.

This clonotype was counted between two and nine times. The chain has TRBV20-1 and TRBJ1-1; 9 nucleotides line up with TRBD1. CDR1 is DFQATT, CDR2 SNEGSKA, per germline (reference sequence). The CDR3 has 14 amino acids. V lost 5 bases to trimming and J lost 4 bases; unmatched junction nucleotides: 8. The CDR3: CSASSGQGVTEAFF. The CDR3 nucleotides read TGCAGTGCTTCTTCGGGACAGGGTGTCACTGAAGCTTTCTTT.

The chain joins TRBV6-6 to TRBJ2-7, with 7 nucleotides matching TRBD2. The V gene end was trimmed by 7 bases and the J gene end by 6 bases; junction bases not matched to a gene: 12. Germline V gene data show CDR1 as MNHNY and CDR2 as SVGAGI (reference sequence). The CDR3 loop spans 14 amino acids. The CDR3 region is CASISGTHQIEQYF. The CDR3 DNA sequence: TGTGCCAGCATCAGCGGGACTCACCAAATCGAGCAGTACTTC.

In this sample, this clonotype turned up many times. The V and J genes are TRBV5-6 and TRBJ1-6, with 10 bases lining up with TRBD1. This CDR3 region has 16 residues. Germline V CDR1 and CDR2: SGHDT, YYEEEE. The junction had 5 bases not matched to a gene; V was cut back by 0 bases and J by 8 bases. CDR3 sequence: CASSLASGTGDSPLHF. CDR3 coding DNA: TGTGCCAGCAGCTTGGCCTCAGGGACAGGGGATTCACCCCTCCACTTT.

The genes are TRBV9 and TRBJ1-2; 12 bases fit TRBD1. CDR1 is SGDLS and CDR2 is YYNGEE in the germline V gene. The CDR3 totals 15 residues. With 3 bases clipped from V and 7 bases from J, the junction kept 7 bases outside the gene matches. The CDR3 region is CASSAGQGAFGGYTF. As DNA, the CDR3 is TGTGCCAGCAGCGCGGGACAGGGGGCATTCGGTGGCTACACCTTC.

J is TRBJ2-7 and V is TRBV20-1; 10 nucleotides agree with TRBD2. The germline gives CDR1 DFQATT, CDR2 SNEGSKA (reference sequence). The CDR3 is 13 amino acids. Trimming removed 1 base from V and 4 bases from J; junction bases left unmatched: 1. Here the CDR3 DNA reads TGCAGTGCTAGAGTTAGCGGGGGGTACGAGCAGTACTTC. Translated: CSARVSGGYEQYF.

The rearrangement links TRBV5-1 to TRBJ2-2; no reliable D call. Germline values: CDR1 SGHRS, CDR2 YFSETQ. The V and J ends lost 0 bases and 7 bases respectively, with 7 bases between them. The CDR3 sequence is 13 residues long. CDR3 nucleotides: TGCGCCAGCAGCTTGGAGCACGGCGGGGAGCTGTTTTTT. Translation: CASSLEHGGELFF.

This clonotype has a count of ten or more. CDR3 DNA sequence: TGTGCCAGCAGCGGACTAGCGGGAGGAGTCGGGGAGCTGTTTTTT. As protein: CASSGLAGGVGELFF. This rearrangement joins TRBV2 to TRBJ2-2; 14 nucleotides match TRBD2. Per germline, CDR1 SNHLY and CDR2 FYNNEI. The length of the CDR3 is 15 residues. After removal of 6 bases from V and 7 bases from J, the junction contained 4 bases not matched to a gene.

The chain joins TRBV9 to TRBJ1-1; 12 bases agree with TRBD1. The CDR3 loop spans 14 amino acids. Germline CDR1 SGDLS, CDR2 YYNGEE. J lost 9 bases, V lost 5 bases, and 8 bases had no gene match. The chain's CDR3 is CASSYGTGGEQAFF. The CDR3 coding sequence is TGTGCCAGCAGTTACGGGACAGGGGGCGAACAAGCTTTCTTT.

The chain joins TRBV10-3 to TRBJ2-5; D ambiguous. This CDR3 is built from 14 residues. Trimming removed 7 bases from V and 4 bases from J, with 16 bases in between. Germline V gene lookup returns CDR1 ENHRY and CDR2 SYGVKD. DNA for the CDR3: TGTGCCATCAATAATGGGGAAACCCCAGAGACCCAGTACTTC. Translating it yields CAINNGETPETQYF.

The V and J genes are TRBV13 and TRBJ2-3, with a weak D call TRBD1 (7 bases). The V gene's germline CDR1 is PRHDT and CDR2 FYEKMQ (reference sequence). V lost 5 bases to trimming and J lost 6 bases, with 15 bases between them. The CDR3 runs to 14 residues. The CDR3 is CASSTDREDDTQYF. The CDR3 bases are TGTGCCAGCAGCACCGACAGGGAGGACGATACGCAGTATTTT.

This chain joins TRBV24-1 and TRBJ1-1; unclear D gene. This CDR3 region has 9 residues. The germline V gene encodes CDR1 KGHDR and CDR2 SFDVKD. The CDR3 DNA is TGTGCTAGTGTCACTGAAGCTTTCTTT. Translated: CASVTEAFF.